The clone carrying this TCR beta chain was counted ten times or more. The source of the sample is a study of T-cell reconstitution after alpha-beta-depleted transplantation in children. V gave up 0 bases and J gave up 2 bases, with 7 bases separating them. CDR3 length: 14 amino acids. The germline V gene has CDR1 SGHRS and CDR2 YFSETQ. TCRbeta library preparation incorporated unique molecular identifiers. TCRdb re-called the PCR reads through MiXCR, storing one row per CDR3 protein. The table includes about 360,000 distinct CDR3 sequences, roughly 13% detected once. The V and J genes are TRBV5-1 and TRBJ2-3; D gene ambiguous. The sequencing here drew on PBMCs, taken from the stem cell graft. This receptor was obtained from a human donor who donated a stem cell graft to a child with Fanconi anemia. The CDR3 here is CASSLVGNTDTQYF. The CDR3 coding sequence is TGCGCCAGCAGCTTGGTGGGGAACACAGATACGCAGTATTTT.